These 24 T cell receptor beta chains share one sample of origin, sequenced in a study of T cell changes during pregnancy in multiple sclerosis. Sequencing was performed with immunoSEQ multiplex PCR; in TCRdb, only in-frame clones are kept and a portion is missing. The sample carries around 31,000 clones, around nine tenths recorded once. This sample comprised CD4+ T cells from peripheral blood mononuclear cells, obtained in the first trimester of pregnancy. These receptors were taken from a female donor with multiple sclerosis, enrolled in a pregnancy study.

The gene calls are TRBV28 and TRBJ1-2; D might be TRBD1 (6 bases). This CDR3 region has 14 residues. Germline CDR1 reads MDHEN; CDR2 reads SYDVKM. Trimming took 3 bases from V and 4 from J, leaving 12 bases between them. CDR3 protein: CASSFGGLLYGYTF. CDR3 in DNA: TGTGCCAGCAGTTTCGGGGGGCTCCTCTATGGCTACACCTTC.

This clone was seen only once. The V call is TRBV4-2, the J call TRBJ1-5; 7 nucleotides agree with TRBD1. CDR1 and CDR2 (germline): LGHNA, YNFKEQ. This CDR3 region has 14 residues. The V segment lost 3 bases and the J segment 5 bases; nucleotides outside the gene matches: 4. The CDR3 sequence: CASSHVGGDQPQHF. CDR3 nucleotide sequence: TGTGCCAGCAGCCACGTAGGGGGCGATCAGCCCCAGCATTTT.

The chain has TRBV5-1 and TRBJ2-5; perhaps TRBD2 as D (5 bases). Per germline, CDR1 SGHRS and CDR2 YFSETQ. Between the trimmed V and J ends, which lost 2 bases and 4 bases, there was a span of 9 bases. The CDR3 has 13 residues. Here the CDR3 reads CASSLGSGETQYF. As DNA, the CDR3 is TGCGCCAGCAGCTTAGGGAGTGGAGAGACCCAGTACTTC.

V usage is TRBV7-9 and J usage is TRBJ1-4, with 7 nucleotides matching TRBD1. CDR3 length: 15 residues. Trimming at V came to 2 bases and at J to 8 bases, leaving 8 bases not matched to a gene. The germline V gene encodes CDR1 SEHNR and CDR2 FQNEAQ (reference sequence). The CDR3 loop is CASSLRGGVEEKLFF. CDR3 nucleotide sequence: TGTGCCAGCAGCTTACGAGGGGGCGTCGAAGAAAAACTGTTTTTT.

V is TRBV2 and J is TRBJ2-1; 10 bases fit TRBD2. The germline V gene has CDR1 SNHLY and CDR2 FYNNEI. The CDR3 is 14 amino acids. Trimming removed 5 bases from V and 8 bases from J; junction bases left unmatched: 6. In DNA form, the CDR3 reads TGTGCCAGCAGTAAAGGACTAGCGGTGCATGAGCAGTTCTTC. It encodes CASSKGLAVHEQFF.

CDR3: CASSSRGGQPLHF. For the CDR3, the DNA is TGTGCCAGCAGCTCTAGGGGGGGCCAACCCCTCCACTTT. The rearrangement uses TRBV13 and TRBJ1-6, with a possible D match to TRBD1 (6 bases). Germline lookup yields CDR1 PRHDT and CDR2 FYEKMQ (reference sequence). This CDR3 has 13 residues. V dropped 4 bases and J dropped 12 bases, with 13 bases sitting between them.

V gene TRBV5-1 combines with J gene TRBJ2-3; 7 nucleotides align to TRBD2. CDR3 length: 16 amino acids. V shed 4 bases and J 0 bases; nucleotides not matched to a gene: 8. Germline CDR1 is SGHRS and CDR2 is YFSETQ. This chain's CDR3 is CASSLRLAASTDTQYF. DNA for the CDR3: TGCGCCAGCAGCCTGCGACTAGCAGCTAGCACAGATACGCAGTATTTT.

The chain employs TRBV5-1 and TRBJ2-7; TRBD1 aligns across 9 bases. The CDR3 runs to 15 residues. Germline CDR1 reads SGHRS; CDR2 reads YFSETQ. J gave up 3 bases and V 0 bases, and 4 bases lay outside the gene matches. CDR3 loop: CASSLGGTGIYEQYF. The CDR3 DNA is TGCGCCAGCAGCTTGGGGGGGACAGGGATCTACGAGCAGTACTTC.

The chain recombines TRBV5-1 with TRBJ1-4; 9 bases map to TRBD1. After removal of 3 bases from V and 7 bases from J, the junction contained 4 bases not matched to a gene. CDR3 size: 14 residues. Germline-derived CDR1 and CDR2 are SGHRS and YFSETQ. As DNA, the CDR3 is TGCGCCAGCAGCTCGACAGGGGGAGCTGAAAAACTGTTTTTT. Translated: CASSSTGGAEKLFF.

The genes are TRBV2 and TRBJ2-3, with 8 bases matching TRBD1. Germline V gene data show CDR1 as SNHLY and CDR2 as FYNNEI. CDR3 length equals 14 residues. With V trimmed by 4 bases and J by 14 bases, 14 bases remained unmatched. CDR3 region: CASSALLDRVFRYF. CDR3 coding DNA: TGTGCCAGCAGTGCTTTACTGGACAGGGTTTTTCGGTATTTT.

This clone was recorded once. This chain links TRBV19 with TRBJ2-7; D is possibly TRBD1 (5 bases). Germline CDR1 LNHDA, CDR2 SQIVND (reference sequence). V dropped 4 bases and J dropped 3 bases, with 19 bases sitting between them. The CDR3 has 16 amino acids. DNA of the CDR3: TGTGCCAGTAGTAGGGCAGGGAACCTACTGAACTACGAGCAGTACTTC. This encodes CASSRAGNLLNYEQYF.

The V call is TRBV7-4, the J call TRBJ1-5; D is uncertain. The CDR3 extends over 15 amino acids. The V gene lost 3 bases and the J gene lost 0 bases, with 9 bases spanning the gap. CDR1 and CDR2 (germline): SGHVT, SQSDAQ. The CDR3 loop reads CASSLIRYSNQPQHF. Here the CDR3 DNA reads TGTGCCAGCAGCTTGATTCGGTATAGCAATCAGCCCCAGCATTTT.

V usage is TRBV29-1 and J usage is TRBJ2-3; no firm D call. V was clipped by 1 base and J by 0 bases, with 2 bases between them. Germline CDR1 and CDR2: SQVTM and ANQGSEA. This CDR3 is 12 amino acids long. In DNA, the CDR3 is TGCAGCGTTGAAGCTAGCACAGATACGCAGTATTTT. It codes for CSVEASTDTQYF.

V gene TRBV6-1 combines with J gene TRBJ1-3; a possible D gene is TRBD1 (6 bases). CDR3 length equals 14 residues. CDR1 and CDR2 from the germline V gene are MNHNS and SASEGT. Trimming took off 8 bases at V and 4 bases at J, with 15 bases between the two ends. DNA for the CDR3: TGTGCCAGCCACAGGGTGGGGTCCGGAAACACCATATATTTT. It yields the protein CASHRVGSGNTIYF.

The chain has TRBV2 and TRBJ1-5; TRBD1 aligns across 7 bases. J gave up 7 bases and V 6 bases, and 12 bases lay outside the gene matches. This CDR3 contains 15 residues. Germline V gene sequence: CDR1 SNHLY, CDR2 FYNNEI. Written as DNA, the CDR3 is TGTGCCAGCAGCTTCGACAGGGCAAGGGGACAGCCCCAGCATTTT. Amino acid sequence: CASSFDRARGQPQHF. The full variable domain, in which reference TRBV2 and TRBJ1-5 provide the parts outside the CDR3, is EPEVTQTPSHQVTQMGQEVILRCVPISNHLYFYWYRQILGQKVEFLVSFYNNEISEKSEIFDDQFSVERPDGSNFTLKIRSTKLEDSAMYFCASSFDRARGQPQHFGDGTRLSIL.

The V call is TRBV19, the J call TRBJ2-7, with D tentatively TRBD2 (6 bases). CDR1 and CDR2 from the germline V gene are LNHDA and SQIVND (reference sequence). V was cut by 11 bases and J by 5 bases, with 13 bases left in between. The CDR3 totals 11 residues. The CDR3 loop reads CAWQGLDEQYF. CDR3 sequence (DNA): TGTGCCTGGCAGGGACTGGACGAGCAGTACTTC.

This clone was counted a single time. The V and J genes are TRBV2 and TRBJ1-6; 10 bases map to TRBD1. J was trimmed by 11 bases and V by 6 bases; bases with no gene match: 4. The CDR3 runs to 13 residues. Germline values: CDR1 SNHLY, CDR2 FYNNEI. The CDR3 sequence: CASRRDRGAPLHF. For the CDR3, the DNA is TGTGCCAGCAGGAGGGACAGGGGTGCACCCCTCCACTTT.

This clone was counted only a few times. The rearrangement uses TRBV4-1 and TRBJ1-1, with TRBD1 matching 9 bases. This CDR3 is built from 16 residues. Looked up from germline, CDR1 is MGHRA and CDR2 is YSYEKL. With V trimmed by 2 bases and J by 0 bases, 4 bases remained unmatched. DNA for the CDR3: TGCGCCAGCAGCCAACCTCGACAGGGGGTGAACACTGAAGCTTTCTTT. Encoded protein: CASSQPRQGVNTEAFF.

This chain joins TRBV5-6 and TRBJ1-4; D might be TRBD1 (6 bases). The germline V gene encodes CDR1 SGHDT and CDR2 YYEEEE. The CDR3 length is 16 residues. V was pared by 4 bases and J by 5 bases, with 18 bases between. The CDR3 sequence is CASSLDPTGRNEKLFF. CDR3 coding DNA: TGTGCCAGCAGCCTGGACCCGACAGGAAGGAATGAAAAACTGTTTTTT.

The chain links TRBV14 to TRBJ1-2; weak D call: TRBD1 (5 bases). In germline, CDR1 is SGHDN, CDR2 FVKESK. This CDR3 contains 16 residues. Trimming pared 3 bases from V and 0 bases from J, leaving 14 bases between. The CDR3 region is CASSQGRGGTNYGYTF. The CDR3 DNA follows: TGTGCCAGCAGCCAGGGACGAGGAGGGACTAACTATGGCTACACCTTC.

The rearrangement links TRBV6-5 to TRBJ1-5; 7 bases match TRBD1. This CDR3 is built from 15 residues. The ends lost 2 bases at V and 4 bases at J; junction bases unmatched: 5. The V gene's germline CDR1 is MNHEY and CDR2 SVGAGI. CDR3 sequence (DNA): TGTGCCAGCAGTTACGGGTCAGGGGGAAATCAGCCCCAGCATTTT. It is translated as CASSYGSGGNQPQHF.

This chain joins TRBV15 and TRBJ1-5; D remains ambiguous. Per germline, CDR1 LNHNV and CDR2 YYDKDF (reference sequence). CDR3 length: 14 residues. V was trimmed by 6 bases and J by 6 bases, leaving 15 bases between them. The CDR3 sequence is CATSPAGSSQPQHF. Here the CDR3 DNA reads TGTGCCACCAGTCCAGCAGGATCAAGTCAGCCCCAGCATTTT.

This clone was detected only once. The chain links TRBV4-3 to TRBJ2-1, with D perhaps matching TRBD2 (7 bases). The CDR3 covers 15 residues. Per germline, CDR1 LGHNA and CDR2 YSLEER. V was clipped by 3 bases and J by 1 base, with 10 bases between them. CDR3 region: CASSQRGRSYNEQFF. Written as DNA, the CDR3 is TGCGCCAGCAGCCAGCGGGGGCGGTCCTACAATGAGCAGTTCTTC.

This rearrangement joins TRBV11-1 to TRBJ2-5; 7 bases are a match to TRBD1. CDR3 size: 13 residues. V gave up 5 bases and J gave up 1 base; unmatched junction bases: 1. Germline-derived CDR1 and CDR2 are SGHAT and FQDESV (reference sequence). CDR3: CASSRDSQETQYF. CDR3 sequence (DNA): TGTGCCAGCAGCCGGGACAGCCAAGAGACCCAGTACTTC.